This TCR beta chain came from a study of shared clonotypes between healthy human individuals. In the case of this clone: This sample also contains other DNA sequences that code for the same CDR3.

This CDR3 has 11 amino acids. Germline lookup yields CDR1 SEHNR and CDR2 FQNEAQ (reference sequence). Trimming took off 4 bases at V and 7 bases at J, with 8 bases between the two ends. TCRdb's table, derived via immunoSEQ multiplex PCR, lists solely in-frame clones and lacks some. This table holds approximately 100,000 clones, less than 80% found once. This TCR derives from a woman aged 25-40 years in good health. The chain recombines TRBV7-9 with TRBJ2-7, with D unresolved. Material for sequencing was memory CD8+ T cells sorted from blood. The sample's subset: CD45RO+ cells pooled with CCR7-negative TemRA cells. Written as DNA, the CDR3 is TGTGCCAGCAGCTCCGAGTTTGAGCAGTACTTC. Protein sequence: CASSSEFEQYF.